What follows are 32 T cell receptor beta chains derived from one specimen sequenced in a study of CD4 T cells in relation to SARS-CoV-2 and coronaviruses. Clones were sequenced by immunoSEQ multiplex PCR, and TCRdb holds only the in-frame ones, with some missing. The sample lists more than 50,000 clones; roughly 90% were seen once. Before the COVID-19 pandemic, during about 2010-2018, CD4+ T cells were taken from unexposed donors. Material for sequencing was memory CD4+ T cells from PBMCs. The receptors were sampled from a human donor in good health.

The chain carries TRBV28 and TRBJ1-5, with TRBD1 matching 8 bases. The ends lost 1 base at V and 4 bases at J; junction bases unmatched: 3. The CDR3 runs to 15 residues. CDR1 and CDR2 from the germline V gene are MDHEN and SYDVKM. This CDR3 is CASSLYGQGNQPQHF. Here the CDR3 DNA reads TGTGCCAGCAGTTTATACGGACAGGGAAATCAGCCCCAGCATTTT.

This clone was observed a single time. This chain joins TRBV19 and TRBJ2-7; TRBD2 agrees at 14 bases. The CDR3 has 13 residues. V shed 5 bases, J shed 6 bases, and the junction held 0 bases outside the gene matches. CDR1 LNHDA and CDR2 SQIVND come from the germline V gene (reference sequence). The CDR3 sequence: CASSGLAGGEQYF. CDR3 bases: TGTGCCAGTAGTGGACTAGCGGGAGGCGAGCAGTACTTC.

The genes are TRBV28 and TRBJ2-3; the match to TRBD2 covers 10 bases. Trimming cost V 4 bases and J 9 bases; bases outside gene matches: 19. Germline V gene sequence: CDR1 MDHEN, CDR2 SYDVKM. The CDR3 extends over 18 amino acids. The CDR3 region is CASSSPVASGSPIVTQYF. As DNA, the CDR3 is TGTGCCAGCAGTTCGCCCGTCGCTAGCGGGAGTCCCATCGTCACGCAGTATTTT.

In regard to this clone: One end of the junction varies from germline; a read error may be responsible. Other nucleotide sequences from this sample produce the same CDR3. The chain uses TRBV7-2 and TRBJ1-4, with 7 bases that match TRBD1. CDR3 size: 19 residues. Looked up from germline, CDR1 is SGHTA and CDR2 is FQGNSA. CDR3 region: CASSLRTSTGDPTNEKLFF. DNA of the CDR3: TGTGCCAGTAGCTTAAGGACCTCTACAGGGGACCCAACTAATGAAAAACTGTTTTTT.

The rearrangement joins TRBV5-6 to TRBJ2-7; D is uncertain. Trimming shortened V by 4 bases and J by 1 base, and 15 bases separated the two germline ends. This CDR3 spans 15 amino acids. The germline V gene has CDR1 SGHDT and CDR2 YYEEEE. The CDR3 is CASSRADIPSYEQYF. The CDR3 DNA reads as TGTGCCAGCAGCCGTGCAGATATCCCATCCTACGAGCAGTACTTC.

The J gene is TRBJ1-1, the V gene TRBV23-1; possibly TRBD1 for D (6 bases). TRBV23-1 is recorded as an ORF, its role being uncertain. CDR3 length: 12 amino acids. Trimming left V 8 bases short and J 5 bases short, with 12 bases between. The CDR3 region is CASGQICTEAFF. The CDR3 DNA reads TGCGCCAGCGGACAGATCTGTACTGAAGCTTTCTTT.

The rearrangement uses TRBV28 and TRBJ1-4; D unclear. The CDR3 sequence is 14 residues long. Between the trimmed V and J ends, which lost 5 bases and 2 bases, there was a span of 9 bases. Germline lookup yields CDR1 MDHEN and CDR2 SYDVKM. CDR3 residues: CASSPAPTNEKLFF. The CDR3 bases are TGTGCCAGCAGTCCCGCTCCGACTAATGAAAAACTGTTTTTT.

V gene TRBV13 combines with J gene TRBJ2-1; D remains ambiguous. Germline-derived CDR1 and CDR2 are PRHDT and FYEKMQ (reference sequence). The CDR3 totals 14 residues. V lost 8 bases to trimming and J lost 7 bases, with 18 bases between them. The CDR3 sequence: CASYEESYQNEQFF. The CDR3 DNA reads as TGTGCCAGCTACGAAGAAAGCTACCAGAATGAGCAGTTCTTC. Drawing the rest from reference TRBV13 and TRBJ2-1, the complete variable domain is AAGVIQSPRHLIKEKRETATLKCYPIPRHDTVYWYQQGPGQDPQFLISFYEKMQSDKGSIPDRFSAQQFSDYHSELNMSSLELGDSALYFCASYEESYQNEQFFGPGTRLTVL.

The chain is built from TRBV24-1 and TRBJ2-3; 8 bases agree with TRBD1. V dropped 4 bases and J dropped 4; count of bases not matched to a gene: 6. This CDR3 spans 15 amino acids. From germline, CDR1 is KGHDR and CDR2 SFDVKD. Here the CDR3 reads CATSDTGTGSDTQYF. The CDR3 coding sequence is TGTGCCACCAGTGACACCGGGACAGGATCAGATACGCAGTATTTT.

The rearrangement joins TRBV7-2 to TRBJ2-5; 9 bases are shared with TRBD1. Trimming at V came to 5 bases and at J to 3 bases, leaving 10 bases not matched to a gene. This CDR3 has 16 residues. Germline V gives CDR1 SGHTA, CDR2 FQGNSA. The CDR3 loop is CASSQPLGQGKETQYF. The CDR3 bases are TGTGCCAGCAGCCAACCCCTAGGACAGGGGAAAGAGACCCAGTACTTC.

This clone was seen just once. This chain links TRBV30 with TRBJ1-5; D might be TRBD1 (5 bases). V was shortened by 5 bases and J by 4 bases, with 12 bases between the two germline ends. This CDR3 contains 13 residues. The germline V gene has CDR1 GTSNPN and CDR2 SVGIG (reference sequence). The CDR3, as DNA: TGTGCCTGGGAGAGGGGCCAGAATCAGCCCCAGCATTTT. Encoded protein: CAWERGQNQPQHF.

J is TRBJ2-1 and V is TRBV4-2, with D possibly TRBD2 on 6 matching bases. In germline, CDR1 is LGHNA, CDR2 YNFKEQ. CDR3 length: 17 residues. Trimming took 5 bases from V and 2 from J, leaving 19 bases between them. The CDR3 region has the DNA TGTGCCAGCAGCGAGGACTCGGGACTCCTAACCTACAATGAGCAGTTCTTC. Protein product: CASSEDSGLLTYNEQFF.

This clone came up once. V gene TRBV14 combines with J gene TRBJ2-2; D unresolved. CDR3 length: 14 amino acids. Germline values: CDR1 SGHDN, CDR2 FVKESK. V was cut by 0 bases and J by 6 bases, with 8 bases left in between. The CDR3 DNA reads as TGTGCCAGCAGCCAAGATCTGCGTTCCGGGGAGCTGTTTTTT. This translates into CASSQDLRSGELFF. Looking up the rest from reference TRBV14 and TRBJ2-2 gives the full variable domain: EAGVTQFPSHSVIEKGQTVTLRCDPISGHDNLYWYRRVMGKEIKFLLHFVKESKQDESGMPNNRFLAERTGGTYSTLKVQPAELEDSGVYFCASSQDLRSGELFFGEGSRLTVL.

This chain links TRBV18 with TRBJ1-5; D may be TRBD1 (6 bases). CDR1 and CDR2 (germline): KGHSH, LQKENI. The CDR3 runs 14 residues. Trimming took 4 bases from V and 5 from J, leaving 12 bases between them. The CDR3 sequence: CASSRTAKDQPQHF. The CDR3 DNA follows: TGTGCCAGCTCACGGACAGCGAAGGATCAGCCCCAGCATTTT.

This clone occurred once. The chain recombines TRBV28 with TRBJ2-4, with D tentatively TRBD1 (5 bases). The CDR3 runs 11 residues. Germline CDR1 and CDR2: MDHEN and SYDVKM. V shed 8 bases and J shed 7 bases, with 9 bases lying between them. Written as DNA, the CDR3 is TGTGCCAGCTCAGGGCGGAACATTCAGTACTTC. Its translation: CASSGRNIQYF.

The V gene is TRBV28, the J gene TRBJ2-6, with TRBD2 matching over 12 bases. The germline V gene encodes CDR1 MDHEN and CDR2 SYDVKM. This CDR3 has 17 residues. Losses at the gene ends were 6 bases for V and 0 bases for J; bases not matched to a gene: 3. The CDR3 reads CASRRLAGDSGANVLTF. CDR3 sequence (DNA): TGTGCCAGCAGGCGACTAGCGGGAGACTCTGGGGCCAACGTCCTGACTTTC.

The rearrangement joins TRBV10-1 to TRBJ2-1, with D possibly TRBD2 on 6 matching bases. Germline CDR1 and CDR2: WNHNN and SYGVQD (reference sequence). V dropped 4 bases and J dropped 2 bases, with 15 bases sitting between them. The CDR3 extends over 16 amino acids. DNA for the CDR3: TGCGCCAGCAGTGCGAGTAGCGGCTACGCCTACAATGAGCAGTTCTTC. It yields the protein CASSASSGYAYNEQFF.

V and J are TRBV30 and TRBJ2-6; D is undetermined. V dropped 3 bases and J dropped 2 bases, with 14 bases sitting between them. The CDR3 is made up of 16 amino acids. Germline CDR1 GTSNPN, CDR2 SVGIG (reference sequence). CDR3 sequence (DNA): TGTGCCTGGAGGAGTGGTCTCATCCCTGGGGCCAACGTCCTGACTTTC. Its translation is CAWRSGLIPGANVLTF.

CDR3 region: CASSLGTSRYNEQFF. DNA for the CDR3: TGTGCCAGCAGCTTGGGGACTAGCCGCTACAATGAGCAGTTCTTC. The chain carries TRBV7-2 and TRBJ2-1, with TRBD2 matching over 9 bases. There are 15 residues in the CDR3. Germline trimming cut 3 bases from V and 3 bases from J; bases unmatched to any gene: 3. Germline V lookup: CDR1 SGHTA, CDR2 FQGNSA.

V usage is TRBV6-5 and J usage is TRBJ1-5; D not certain. This CDR3 contains 15 residues. Trimming shortened V by 4 bases and J by 7 bases, and 17 bases separated the two germline ends. CDR1 is MNHEY, CDR2 SVGAGI, per germline. In DNA, the CDR3 is TGTGCCAGCAGTTTGGATTGGAGTCCCAGCCAGCCCCAGCATTTT. This sequence encodes CASSLDWSPSQPQHF.

The V call is TRBV28, the J call TRBJ1-6, with D unresolved. The CDR3 consists of 15 residues. CDR1 is MDHEN, CDR2 SYDVKM, per germline. Trimming cost V 5 bases and J 12 bases, with 20 bases left between them. CDR3 nucleotide sequence: TGTGCCAGCAGTGCACGGGTAGATAGTGCTGAACCCCTCCACTTT. Protein product: CASSARVDSAEPLHF.

This clone occurred once. The rearrangement uses TRBV7-8 and TRBJ2-5; a possible D gene is TRBD2 (7 bases). The V gene's germline CDR1 is SGHVS and CDR2 FQNEAQ. The CDR3 is made up of 15 amino acids. Trimming shortened V by 3 bases and J by 5 bases, and 16 bases separated the two germline ends. In nucleotides, the CDR3 is TGTGCCAGCAGCTTCTACGGGGGGCAGGGGGAGACCCAGTACTTC. Translating it yields CASSFYGGQGETQYF.

The chain employs TRBV15 and TRBJ1-5; the D gene is possibly TRBD1 (5 bases). This CDR3 has 13 residues. The germline gives CDR1 LNHNV, CDR2 YYDKDF (reference sequence). Trimming cost V 5 bases and J 7 bases, with 12 bases left between them. Written as DNA, the CDR3 is TGTGCCACCAGCCAGGGCTTGGGCCAGCCCCAGCATTTT. Translated: CATSQGLGQPQHF.

The chain joins TRBV7-8 to TRBJ1-6; D may be TRBD1 (6 bases). Germline loops: CDR1 SGHVS, CDR2 FQNEAQ. The CDR3 is made up of 15 amino acids. The V end was cut by 5 bases, the J end by 4 bases, with 12 bases between. The CDR3 protein is CASSKTGDYNSPLHF. CDR3 DNA: TGTGCCAGCAGCAAGACAGGAGATTATAATTCACCCCTCCACTTT.

The V call is TRBV5-1, the J call TRBJ2-1; D gene uncertain. Trimming pared 0 bases from V and 0 bases from J, leaving 7 bases between. From germline, CDR1 is SGHRS and CDR2 YFSETQ. The CDR3 is made up of 15 amino acids. The CDR3 coding sequence is TGCGCCAGCAGCTTGGAACTGAGCTCCTACAATGAGCAGTTCTTC. It encodes CASSLELSSYNEQFF.

This chain uses TRBV9 with TRBJ2-2, with 7 bases fitting TRBD1. The length of the CDR3 is 13 residues. Germline loops: CDR1 SGDLS, CDR2 YYNGEE. The trim removed 1 base at V and 6 bases at J, leaving 0 bases unmatched. Written as DNA, the CDR3 is TGTGCCAGCAGCGTACAGGGGGCCGGGGAGCTGTTTTTT. It encodes CASSVQGAGELFF.

The genes are TRBV6-6 and TRBJ2-5; 9 nucleotides agree with TRBD1. J lost 4 bases, V lost 2 bases, and 8 bases had no gene match. CDR3 length equals 16 residues. Germline values: CDR1 MNHNY, CDR2 SVGAGI (reference sequence). CDR3 DNA sequence: TGTGCCAGCAGTTACCCCGGGACAGGGAAGAGAGAGACCCAGTACTTC. It yields the protein CASSYPGTGKRETQYF.

The rearrangement uses TRBV2 and TRBJ2-7; 7 bases match TRBD1. Trimming removed 5 bases from V and 3 bases from J; junction bases left unmatched: 1. The CDR3 covers 12 residues. Germline loops: CDR1 SNHLY, CDR2 FYNNEI. The CDR3 coding sequence is TGTGCCAGCAGTCGACAGGGCTACGAGCAGTACTTC. Its translation is CASSRQGYEQYF.

This rearrangement joins TRBV7-2 to TRBJ2-7; D gene ambiguous. The ends were cut back, 1 base at V and 6 bases at J, with 13 bases in the middle. The CDR3 runs 14 residues. In germline, CDR1 is SGHTA, CDR2 FQGNSA. CDR3 protein: CASSLVWSSGEQYF. The DNA of the CDR3 is TGTGCCAGCAGCTTAGTCTGGTCTAGTGGCGAGCAGTACTTC. Filled out from reference TRBV7-2 and TRBJ2-7, the complete variable domain reads GAGVSQSPSNKVTEKGKDVELRCDPISGHTALYWYRQSLGQGLEFLIYFQGNSAPDKSGLPSDRFSAERTGGSVSTLTIQRTQQEDSAVYLCASSLVWSSGEQYFGPGTRLTVT.

In its sample, this clone was seen once. The chain links TRBV5-1 to TRBJ2-7; tentatively, D is TRBD2 (5 bases). In germline, CDR1 is SGHRS, CDR2 YFSETQ. CDR3 size: 13 residues. Trimming cost V 4 bases and J 6 bases, with 14 bases left between them. The CDR3, as DNA: TGCGCCAGCAGCGAAAATACTAGTGGCGAGCAGTACTTC. Amino acids: CASSENTSGEQYF.

The J gene is TRBJ1-6, the V gene TRBV28, with D hard to call. There are 12 residues in the CDR3. With 5 bases removed from V and 9 bases from J, the gap between germline ends came to 8 bases. The germline gives CDR1 MDHEN, CDR2 SYDVKM. CDR3 protein: CASSVIGSPLHF. In DNA, the CDR3 is TGTGCCAGCAGTGTTATCGGTTCACCCCTCCACTTT. Filled out from reference TRBV28 and TRBJ1-6, the complete variable domain reads DVKVTQSSRYLVKRTGEKVFLECVQDMDHENMFWYRQDPGLGLRLIYFSYDVKMKEKGDIPEGYSVSREKKERFSLILESASTNQTSMYLCASSVIGSPLHFGNGTRLTVT.

This clone was counted once. The chain carries TRBV21-1 and TRBJ1-2. TRBV21-1 is a pseudogene. CDR3 length equals 15 residues. The CDR3 DNA reads as TGTGCCAGCAGCGGCCGGGGACCCCGAGGTTATGGCTACACCTTC. Its protein product is CASSGRGPRGYGYTF.